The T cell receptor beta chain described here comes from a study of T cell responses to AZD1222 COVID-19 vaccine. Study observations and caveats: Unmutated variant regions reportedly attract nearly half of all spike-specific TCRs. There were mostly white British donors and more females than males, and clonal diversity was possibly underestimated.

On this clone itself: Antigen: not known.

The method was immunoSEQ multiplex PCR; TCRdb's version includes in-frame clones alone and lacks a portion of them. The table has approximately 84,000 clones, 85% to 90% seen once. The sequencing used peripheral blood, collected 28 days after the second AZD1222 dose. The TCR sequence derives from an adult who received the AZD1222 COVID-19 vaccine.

The CDR3 here is CASSDETGGGTFTF. CDR3 DNA sequence: TGTGCCAGCAGTGATGAGACAGGGGGGGGCACTTTTACCTTC. This chain uses TRBV25-1 with TRBJ1-2; 9 nucleotides line up with TRBD1. CDR1 and CDR2 (germline): MGHDK, SYGVNS. The CDR3 extends over 14 amino acids. V lost 3 bases, J lost 14 bases, and 13 bases stayed unmatched.